The clone carrying this T cell receptor (beta chain) was recorded only once. Its matching antigen is unknown. This entry belongs to a study of cytomegalovirus exposure and HLA in healthy donors. Study-wide points: Approximately 160 TCR beta chains were listed as cytomegalovirus-associated. An analysis was carried out at a later point. It showed that HLA-associated TCR beta chains were more clonally expanded than equally common non-associated chains.

In the PCR, 60 Vbeta and 13 Jbeta primers were used. Data came from immunoSEQ multiplex PCR; TCRdb stores just in-frame clones and leaves some out. This sample has approximately 67,000 clones, with around 89% found just once. Participants comprised healthy donors of bone marrow. This receptor was obtained from a woman in her 30s in good health and CMV-seropositive. The sequenced sample was PBMCs.

The CDR3 sequence: CASSPPLGGVYEQYF. The CDR3 DNA follows: TGTGCCAGCAGCCCCCCGCTGGGGGGGGTCTACGAGCAGTACTTC. This chain links TRBV7-9 with TRBJ2-7; 7 bases are shared with TRBD2. CDR1 and CDR2 from the germline V gene are SEHNR and FQNEAQ (reference sequence). J gave up 3 bases and V 5 bases, and 10 bases lay outside the gene matches. The CDR3 is 15 residues long.